A selection of T cell receptor beta chains follows, all from one sample in a study of shared clonotypes between healthy human individuals. Sequenced by immunoSEQ multiplex PCR; TCRdb stores in-frame clones only, minus some. The table includes roughly 2.1 million clones, 93% detected once. Sequenced input: naive CD8+ T cells from PBMCs. The receptors derive from a young man in good health. Some clones in this sample may be carry-over from other donors' samples. CDR3s include the opening cysteine and the closing phenylalanine or tryptophan. The D gene is left open where the match is weak. Clone size, where shown, is once, few, many, or a class for clones that have expanded.

v_gene	len	d_gene	j_gene	abundance	CDR3aa	CDR3nt
TRBV11-3	15	TRBD2	TRBJ2-7	once	CASSSLSGGMSEQYF	TGTGCCAGCAGCTCCCTCTCGGGAGGCATGAGCGAGCAGTACTTC
TRBV10-3	15	.	TRBJ2-1	.	CAIRTTLSSYNEQFF	TGTGCCATCAGGACGACCCTGAGCTCCTACAATGAGCAGTTCTTC
TRBV19	14	.	TRBJ2-3	.	CASSLRLGGDTQYF	TGTGCCAGTAGTCTCCGACTAGGTGGCGATACGCAGTATTTT
TRBV7-9	15	TRBD2	TRBJ2-7	.	CASSLDEGLSYEQYF	TGTGCCAGCAGCTTAGATGAGGGACTATCCTACGAGCAGTACTTC
TRBV2	15	.	TRBJ1-5	.	CASSEAPPRGQPQHF	TGTGCCAGCAGTGAGGCCCCACCTCGCGGTCAGCCCCAGCATTTT
TRBV19	17	TRBD1	TRBJ1-1	.	CASSIDQTGVENTEAFF	TGTGCCAGTAGTATAGATCAGACAGGGGTTGAGAACACTGAAGCTTTCTTT
TRBV4-1	14	.	TRBJ2-1	.	CASSQDPLAYEQFF	TGCGCCAGCAGCCAAGACCCCCTCGCATATGAGCAGTTCTTC
TRBV7-9	15	TRBD1	TRBJ2-1	.	CASSPGQGEYNEQFF	TGTGCCAGCAGCCCCGGACAGGGGGAGTACAATGAGCAGTTCTTC
TRBV6-5	16	TRBD2	TRBJ2-1	.	CASSYSASGFYNEQFF	TGTGCCAGCAGTTACTCGGCTAGCGGGTTCTACAATGAGCAGTTCTTC
TRBV13	15	TRBD2	TRBJ2-1	.	CASSLGRGLAKEQFF	TGTGCCAGCAGCTTAGGGAGGGGACTAGCTAAAGAGCAGTTCTTC
TRBV27	17	TRBD2	TRBJ2-5	.	CASRIIGGRGGGETQYF	TGTGCCAGCAGAATCATCGGCGGGAGAGGTGGGGGGGAGACCCAGTACTTC
TRBV18	17	TRBD2	TRBJ2-2	once	CASSPPPLAGGTGELFF	TGTGCCAGCTCACCACCTCCGCTAGCGGGAGGCACCGGGGAGCTGTTTTTT
TRBV5-6	14	.	TRBJ2-5	.	CASSRDISQETQYF	TGTGCCAGCAGCCGGGACATCTCCCAAGAGACCCAGTACTTC
TRBV27	13	.	TRBJ2-1	.	CASNLGGRNEQFF	TGTGCCAGCAACCTGGGGGGCCGGAATGAGCAGTTCTTC
TRBV28	14	.	TRBJ2-5	.	CASSFFTYQETQYF	TGTGCCAGCAGTTTCTTCACGTACCAAGAGACCCAGTACTTC
TRBV7-2	16	.	TRBJ1-4	.	CASSPYWGPTNEKLFF	TGTGCCAGCAGCCCTTATTGGGGTCCAACTAATGAAAAACTGTTTTTT
TRBV6-6	16	TRBD2	TRBJ2-1	.	CASSYLVAGGYNEQFF	TGTGCCAGCAGTTACCTGGTAGCGGGAGGATACAATGAGCAGTTCTTC
TRBV5-1	16	.	TRBJ2-3	.	CASSLEWALSTDTQYF	TGCGCCAGCAGCTTGGAATGGGCGCTAAGCACAGATACGCAGTATTTT
TRBV5-3	18	.	TRBJ2-2	.	CARSLEIQVTPRTGELFF	TGTGCCAGAAGCTTGGAAATACAGGTCACCCCTCGCACCGGGGAGCTGTTTTTT
TRBV5-1	16	TRBD2	TRBJ2-1	.	CASSFGLGLAGDEQFF	TGCGCCAGCAGCTTTGGGTTGGGACTAGCGGGAGATGAGCAGTTCTTC
TRBV7-9	16	TRBD1	TRBJ2-3	.	CASSPHRGISTDTQYF	TGTGCCAGCAGCCCACACAGGGGGATAAGCACAGATACGCAGTATTTT
TRBV7-9	15	.	TRBJ2-5	.	CASSLVLAGQETQYF	TGTGCCAGCAGCTTAGTCCTCGCCGGTCAAGAGACCCAGTACTTC
TRBV10-3	13	TRBD2	TRBJ2-3	.	CAIFIETSGTQYF	TGTGCCATCTTTATAGAGACTAGCGGTACGCAGTATTTT
TRBV7-9	18	.	TRBJ2-4	once	CASSLTIGGWGSKNIQYF	TGTGCCAGCAGCTTGACGATAGGAGGGTGGGGATCCAAAAACATTCAGTACTTC
TRBV12-5	15	TRBD1	TRBJ2-1	.	CASGFGTGVHNEQFF	TGTGCTAGTGGTTTCGGGACAGGGGTCCACAATGAGCAGTTCTTC
TRBV27	15	.	TRBJ2-3	.	CASSYYSTATDTQYF	TGTGCCAGCAGTTACTACTCAACCGCCACAGATACGCAGTATTTT
TRBV9	13	.	TRBJ1-1	.	CASSVALNTEAFF	TGTGCCAGCAGCGTAGCCCTAAACACTGAAGCTTTCTTT
TRBV6-1	17	.	TRBJ1-1	.	CASSEDLGRIMNTEAFF	TGTGCCAGCAGTGAAGATCTGGGCAGAATCATGAACACTGAAGCTTTCTTT
TRBV9	13	.	TRBJ2-1	.	CASSAGRGVVQFF	TGTGCCAGCAGCGCGGGGCGTGGGGTCGTGCAGTTCTTC
TRBV7-8	13	.	TRBJ2-5	.	CASSFHSQETQYF	TGTGCCAGCAGCTTCCATTCCCAAGAGACCCAGTACTTC
TRBV4-3	17	TRBD1	TRBJ2-1	once	CASSQQDRPILFNEQFF	TGCGCCAGCAGCCAACAGGACAGGCCAATCCTCTTTAATGAGCAGTTCTTC
TRBV9	16	TRBD1	TRBJ2-7	.	CASSGGDRVFPYEQYF	TGTGCCAGCAGCGGCGGGGACAGGGTATTTCCCTACGAGCAGTACTTC
TRBV15	15	TRBD2	TRBJ2-7	.	CATSRDGLALVEQYF	TGTGCCACCAGCAGAGATGGACTAGCGCTGGTCGAGCAGTACTTC
TRBV29-1	15	.	TRBJ2-1	.	CSVEGGDSGINEQFF	TGCAGCGTTGAAGGTGGGGACTCTGGTATCAATGAGCAGTTCTTC
TRBV28	13	TRBD1	TRBJ2-7	.	CASSDLTGGEQYF	TGTGCCAGCAGTGACCTGACAGGGGGCGAGCAGTACTTC
TRBV5-4	13	.	TRBJ2-1	.	CASSALLGNEQFF	TGTGCCAGCAGTGCCCTTTTAGGGAATGAGCAGTTCTTC
TRBV6-1	15	.	TRBJ2-7	.	CASSGLAGRTYEQYF	TGTGCCAGCAGTGGATTGGCGGGACGGACCTACGAGCAGTACTTC
TRBV9	12	.	TRBJ2-1	.	CASSLGSNEQFF	TGTGCCAGCAGCCTGGGGAGCAATGAGCAGTTCTTC
TRBV11-3	17	TRBD2	TRBJ2-1	.	CASSGDYGTGGPGEQFF	TGTGCCAGCAGCGGAGACTATGGGACGGGAGGGCCGGGTGAGCAGTTCTTC
TRBV15	16	.	TRBJ2-2	.	CATSLGQGPNTGELFF	TGTGCCACCAGCCTTGGGCAGGGGCCGAACACCGGGGAGCTGTTTTTT
TRBV29-1	17	TRBD1	TRBJ1-2	.	CSVEDEGQGASSDGYTF	TGCAGCGTTGAAGATGAGGGACAGGGGGCCTCGTCTGATGGCTACACCTTC
TRBV27	15	TRBD1	TRBJ2-7	.	CASSDRGTGTYEQYF	TGTGCCAGCAGCGACCGGGGGACAGGGACGTACGAGCAGTACTTC
TRBV7-8	16	TRBD1	TRBJ2-7	.	CASSLAGTGGSYEQYF	TGTGCCAGCAGCTTAGCTGGGACAGGGGGGTCCTACGAGCAGTACTTC
TRBV30	14	.	TRBJ2-1	once	CAWMGSSEYNEQFF	TGTGCCTGGATGGGGTCTAGCGAGTACAATGAGCAGTTCTTC
TRBV19	16	TRBD1	TRBJ2-7	.	CASSIGKGQGIYEQYF	TGTGCCAGTAGTATAGGAAAGGGACAGGGGATCTACGAGCAGTACTTC
TRBV27	14	TRBD2	TRBJ2-7	.	CASSLGGRGYEQYF	TGTGCCAGCAGTTTAGGAGGGAGGGGCTACGAGCAGTACTTC
TRBV27	13	.	TRBJ2-2	.	CASSLRGTGELFF	TGTGCCAGCAGTTTGAGGGGCACCGGGGAGCTGTTTTTT
TRBV4-3	19	.	TRBJ2-6	.	CASSRSRQTLPSGANVLTF	TGCGCCAGCAGCCGGTCGAGGCAGACCCTACCCTCTGGGGCCAACGTCCTGACTTTC
TRBV27	14	TRBD1	TRBJ1-1	.	CASSDRQGRGEAFF	TGTGCCAGCAGCGACCGACAGGGGAGGGGTGAAGCTTTCTTT
TRBV15	12	.	TRBJ2-1	.	CATSRGLGEQFF	TGTGCCACCAGCAGAGGGCTAGGTGAGCAGTTCTTC
TRBV21-1	18	.	TRBJ2-2	few	CASRPGQGIPRNTGELFF	TGTGCCAGCAGACCGGGACAGGGAATACCGAGGAACACCGGGGAGCTGTTTTTT
TRBV2	18	.	TRBJ1-4	.	CASSEAWVGPGFNEKLFF	TGTGCCAGCAGTGAAGCGTGGGTGGGCCCGGGTTTTAATGAAAAACTGTTTTTT
TRBV28	15	.	TRBJ2-7	.	CASSRLQRPVYEQYF	TGTGCCAGCAGCCGCCTCCAACGCCCGGTCTACGAGCAGTACTTC
TRBV4-1	13	TRBD2	TRBJ2-5	.	CASSQGLRETQYF	TGCGCCAGCAGCCAGGGACTACGAGAGACCCAGTACTTC
TRBV21-1	16	.	TRBJ2-3	.	CASSKAHGGPTDTQYF	TGTGCCAGCAGCAAAGCGCACGGCGGGCCCACAGATACGCAGTATTTT